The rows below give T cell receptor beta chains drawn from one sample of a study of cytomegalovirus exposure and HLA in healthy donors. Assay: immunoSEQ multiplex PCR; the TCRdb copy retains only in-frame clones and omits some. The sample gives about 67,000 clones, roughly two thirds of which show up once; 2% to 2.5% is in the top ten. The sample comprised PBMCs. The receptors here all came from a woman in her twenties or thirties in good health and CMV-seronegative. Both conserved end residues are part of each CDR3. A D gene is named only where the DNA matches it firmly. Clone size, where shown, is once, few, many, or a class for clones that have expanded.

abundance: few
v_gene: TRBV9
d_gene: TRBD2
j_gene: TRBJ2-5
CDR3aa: CASSQIPGGAQETQYF
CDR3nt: TGTGCCAGCAGCCAAATCCCGGGGGGGGCACAAGAGACCCAGTACTTC

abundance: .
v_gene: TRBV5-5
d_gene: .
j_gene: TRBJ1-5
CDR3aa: CASTFEYSNQPQHF
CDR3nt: TGTGCCAGCACCTTCGAGTATAGCAATCAGCCCCAGCATTTT

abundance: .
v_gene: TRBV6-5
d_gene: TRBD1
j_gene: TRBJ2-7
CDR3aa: CASSRRQGAGEQYF
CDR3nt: TGTGCCAGCAGTAGACGACAGGGCGCAGGGGAGCAGTACTTC

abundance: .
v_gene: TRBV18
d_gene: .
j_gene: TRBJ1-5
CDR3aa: CASSLQGWTQPQHF
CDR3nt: TGTGCCAGCTCACTACAGGGCTGGACTCAGCCCCAGCATTTT

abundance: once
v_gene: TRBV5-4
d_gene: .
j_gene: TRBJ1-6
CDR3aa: CASSLSRGENSPLHF
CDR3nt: TGTGCCAGCAGCTTGTCCAGGGGTGAAAATTCACCCCTCCACTTT

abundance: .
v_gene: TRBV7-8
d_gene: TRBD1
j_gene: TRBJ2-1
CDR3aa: CASSDRGLLLEQFF
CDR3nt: TGTGCCAGCTCGGACAGGGGGCTACTTCTTGAGCAGTTCTTC

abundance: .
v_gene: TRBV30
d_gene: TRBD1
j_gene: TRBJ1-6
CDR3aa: CAWGPGTGSPNSPLHF
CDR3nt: TGTGCCTGGGGCCCCGGGACAGGGAGCCCCAATTCACCCCTCCACTTT

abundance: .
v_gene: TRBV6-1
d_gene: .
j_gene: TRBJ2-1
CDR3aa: CASSAFDSASYNEQFF
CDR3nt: TGTGCCAGCAGTGCTTTCGACAGTGCCTCCTACAATGAGCAGTTCTTC

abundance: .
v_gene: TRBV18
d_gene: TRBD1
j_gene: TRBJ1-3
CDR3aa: CASSPGQGNAGNTIYF
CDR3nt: TGTGCCAGCTCACCGGGACAGGGCAACGCTGGAAACACCATATATTTT

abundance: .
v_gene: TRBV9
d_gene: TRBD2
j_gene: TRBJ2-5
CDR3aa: CASSVGAGDPVRETQYF
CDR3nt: TGTGCCAGCAGCGTAGGGGCGGGGGACCCAGTCCGCGAGACCCAGTACTTC

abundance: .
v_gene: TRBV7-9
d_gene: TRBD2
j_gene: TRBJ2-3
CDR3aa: CASSSLAGGGTDTQYF
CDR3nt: TGTGCCAGCAGCTCCCTAGCGGGGGGGGGCACAGATACGCAGTATTTT

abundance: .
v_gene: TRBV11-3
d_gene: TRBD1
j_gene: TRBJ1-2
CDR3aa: CASSGRQGNYGYTF
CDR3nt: TGTGCCAGCAGCGGTAGACAGGGAAACTATGGCTACACCTTC

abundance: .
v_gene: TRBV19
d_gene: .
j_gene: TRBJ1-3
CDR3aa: CASSVSGGAGGNTIYF
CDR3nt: TGTGCCAGTAGCGTCTCAGGAGGGGCAGGTGGAAACACCATATATTTT

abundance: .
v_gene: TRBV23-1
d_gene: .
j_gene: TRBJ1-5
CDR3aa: CASSQSGGLQPQHF
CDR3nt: TGCGCCAGCAGTCAATCAGGGGGTTTGCAGCCCCAGCATTTT

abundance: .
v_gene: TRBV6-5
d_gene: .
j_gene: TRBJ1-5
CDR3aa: CASSRARGSNQPQHF
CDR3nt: TGTGCCAGCAGCCGGGCCCGGGGGAGCAATCAGCCCCAGCATTTT

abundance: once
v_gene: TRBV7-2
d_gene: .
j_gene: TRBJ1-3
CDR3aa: CASSRNPGSGNTIYF
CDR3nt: TGTGCCAGCAGCCGTAACCCGGGTTCTGGAAACACCATATATTTT

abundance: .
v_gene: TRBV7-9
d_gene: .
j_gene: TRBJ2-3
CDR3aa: CASSPRDTQYF
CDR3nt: TGTGCCAGCAGCCCCCGAGATACGCAGTATTTT

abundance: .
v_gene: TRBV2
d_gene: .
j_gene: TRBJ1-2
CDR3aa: CASSVSTDGYTF
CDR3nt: TGTGCCAGCAGTGTAAGCACTGATGGCTACACCTTC

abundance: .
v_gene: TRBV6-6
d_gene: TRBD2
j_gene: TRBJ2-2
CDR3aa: CASSQPGLAVPGELFF
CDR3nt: TGTGCCAGCAGCCAACCGGGACTAGCAGTTCCCGGGGAGCTGTTTTTT

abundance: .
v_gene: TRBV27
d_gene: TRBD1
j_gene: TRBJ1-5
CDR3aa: CASSLAGQTNQPQHF
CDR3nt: TGTGCCAGCAGTTTGGCGGGACAGACGAATCAGCCCCAGCATTTT

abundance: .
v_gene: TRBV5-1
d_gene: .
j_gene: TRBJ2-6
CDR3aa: CASSAFQGSTGANVLTF
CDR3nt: TGCGCCAGCAGCGCCTTTCAGGGGAGCACTGGGGCCAACGTCCTGACTTTC

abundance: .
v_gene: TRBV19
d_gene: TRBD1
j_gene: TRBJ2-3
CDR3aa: CASSATGTGITDTQYF
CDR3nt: TGTGCCAGTAGTGCCACCGGGACAGGCATCACAGATACGCAGTATTTT

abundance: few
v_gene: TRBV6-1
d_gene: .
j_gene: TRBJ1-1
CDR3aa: CASIEKGEGSNTEAFF
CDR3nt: TGTGCCAGCATTGAAAAAGGGGAGGGGTCGAACACTGAAGCTTTCTTT

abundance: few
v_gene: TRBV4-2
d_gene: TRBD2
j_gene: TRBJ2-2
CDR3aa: CASSRSLAGGNTGELFF
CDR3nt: TGTGCCAGCAGCCGTTCTCTAGCGGGGGGGAACACCGGGGAGCTGTTTTTT

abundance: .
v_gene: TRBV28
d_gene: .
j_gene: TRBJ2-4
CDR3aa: CASSFTGETKNIQYF
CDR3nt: TGTGCCAGCAGTTTCACGGGGGAGACCAAAAACATTCAGTACTTC

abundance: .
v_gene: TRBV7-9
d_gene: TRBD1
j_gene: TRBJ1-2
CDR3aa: CASSTRDSSNYGYTF
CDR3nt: TGTGCCAGCAGCACCCGGGACAGCTCTAACTATGGCTACACCTTC

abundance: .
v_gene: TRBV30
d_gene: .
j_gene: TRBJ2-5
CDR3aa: CAWSVLVTQYF
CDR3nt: TGTGCCTGGAGTGTACTAGTGACCCAGTACTTC

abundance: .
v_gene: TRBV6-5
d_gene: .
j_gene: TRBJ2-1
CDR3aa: CASSYGSSYNEQFF
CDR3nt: TGTGCCAGCAGTTACGGGAGCTCCTACAATGAGCAGTTCTTC

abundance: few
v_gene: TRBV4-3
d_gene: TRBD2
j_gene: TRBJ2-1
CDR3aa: CASSQDGTSGGHNEQFF
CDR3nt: TGCGCCAGCAGCCAAGATGGGACTAGCGGGGGACACAATGAGCAGTTCTTC

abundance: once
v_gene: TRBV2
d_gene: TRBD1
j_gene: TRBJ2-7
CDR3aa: CASSPDRGDEQYF
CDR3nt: TGTGCCAGCAGTCCCGACAGGGGGGACGAGCAGTACTTC

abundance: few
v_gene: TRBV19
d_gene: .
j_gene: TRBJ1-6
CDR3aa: CASTPGQHTNSPLHF
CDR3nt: TGTGCCAGTACCCCAGGACAGCATACCAATTCACCCCTCCACTTT

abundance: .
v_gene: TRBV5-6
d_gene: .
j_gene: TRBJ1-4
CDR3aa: CASSLGLGTLTTNEKLFF
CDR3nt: TGTGCCAGCAGCTTGGGTCTCGGGACTCTCACGACTAATGAAAAACTGTTTTTT

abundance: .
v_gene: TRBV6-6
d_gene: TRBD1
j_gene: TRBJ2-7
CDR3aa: CASRSDRYSYEQYF
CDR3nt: TGTGCCAGCAGATCGGACAGGTACTCCTACGAGCAGTACTTC

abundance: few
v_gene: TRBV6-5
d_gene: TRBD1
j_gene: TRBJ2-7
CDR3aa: CASSYSGQDYEQYF
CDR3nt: TGTGCCAGCAGTTACTCGGGACAGGACTACGAGCAGTACTTC

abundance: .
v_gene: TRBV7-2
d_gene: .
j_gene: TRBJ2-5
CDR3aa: CASSQNGEPQETQYF
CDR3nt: TGTGCCAGCAGCCAGAACGGGGAACCTCAAGAGACCCAGTACTTC

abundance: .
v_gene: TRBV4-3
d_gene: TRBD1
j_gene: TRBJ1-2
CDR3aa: CASSQGTGLNYGYTF
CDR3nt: TGCGCCAGCAGCCAAGGGACAGGACTCAACTATGGCTACACCTTC

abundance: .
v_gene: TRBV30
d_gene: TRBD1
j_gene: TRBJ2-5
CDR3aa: CAWSLRSTGGLETQYF
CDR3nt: TGTGCCTGGAGCCTCCGGTCGACAGGGGGTTTGGAGACCCAGTACTTC

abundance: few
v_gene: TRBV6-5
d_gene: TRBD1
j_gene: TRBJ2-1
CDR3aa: CASKTGQGDNEQFF
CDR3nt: TGTGCCAGCAAAACCGGACAGGGAGACAATGAGCAGTTCTTC

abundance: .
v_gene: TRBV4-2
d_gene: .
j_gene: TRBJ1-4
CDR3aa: CASSQASRREDEKLFF
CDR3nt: TGTGCCAGCAGCCAAGCAAGTAGAAGGGAGGATGAAAAACTGTTTTTT

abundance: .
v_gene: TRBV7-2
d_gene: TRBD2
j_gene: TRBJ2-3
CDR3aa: CASSLEGPGTSGDTQYF
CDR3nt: TGTGCCAGCAGCTTAGAGGGGCCGGGGACTAGCGGAGATACGCAGTATTTT